One T cell receptor (beta chain) is described in this entry. The data were taken from a study of neurological immune-mediated disorders. Each TCR transcript was tagged with a 10-nucleotide random UMI during 5'RACE. One entry per CDR3 protein, called by TCRdb with MiXCR from the 5' RACE reads. The repertoire includes fewer than 35,000 distinct CDR3 sequences, roughly 4.4% of them detected once, and more than 20% sits in the top ten. Germline V gene lookup returns CDR1 DFQATT and CDR2 SNEGSKA (reference sequence). CDR3 length: 15 residues. Germline trimming cut 3 bases from V and 4 bases from J; bases unmatched to any gene: 7. The study used blood bank volunteers in Maryland, USA, as healthy controls.

The material sequenced was PBMCs. The chain links TRBV20-1 to TRBJ1-1, with 11 positions matching TRBD1. The clonotype originates from a young man in good health. The CDR3 region has the DNA TGCAGTGCTAGGGCTACCGGGACAGGGGGCACTGAAGCTTTCTTT. As protein: CSARATGTGGTEAFF.